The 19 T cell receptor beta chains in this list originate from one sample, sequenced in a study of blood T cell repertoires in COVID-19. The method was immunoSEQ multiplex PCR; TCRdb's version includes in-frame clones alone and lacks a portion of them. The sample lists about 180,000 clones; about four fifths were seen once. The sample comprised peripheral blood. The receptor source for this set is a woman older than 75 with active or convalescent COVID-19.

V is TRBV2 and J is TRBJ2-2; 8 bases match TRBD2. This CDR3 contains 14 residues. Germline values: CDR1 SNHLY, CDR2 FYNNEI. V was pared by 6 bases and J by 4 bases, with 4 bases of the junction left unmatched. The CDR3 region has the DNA TGTGCCAGCAGGGGACTAGAGGGCACCGGGGAGCTGTTTTTT. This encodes CASRGLEGTGELFF.

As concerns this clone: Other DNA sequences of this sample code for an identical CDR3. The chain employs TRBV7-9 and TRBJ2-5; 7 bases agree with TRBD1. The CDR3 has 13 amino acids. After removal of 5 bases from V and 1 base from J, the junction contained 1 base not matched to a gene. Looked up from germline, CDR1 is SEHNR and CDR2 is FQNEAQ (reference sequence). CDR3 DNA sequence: TGTGCCAGCAGCCGGGACAGCCAAGAGACCCAGTACTTC. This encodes CASSRDSQETQYF.

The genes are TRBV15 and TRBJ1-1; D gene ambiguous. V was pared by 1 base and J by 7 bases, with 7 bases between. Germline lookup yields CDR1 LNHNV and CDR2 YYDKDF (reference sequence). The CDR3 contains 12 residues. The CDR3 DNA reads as TGTGCCACCAGCAGAGTGGAGTTTGAAGCTTTCTTT. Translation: CATSRVEFEAFF.

The CDR3 spells CASSRPTSFKKTQYF. The CDR3 DNA follows: TGTGCCAGCAGCCGCCCGACTAGTTTCAAAAAGACCCAGTACTTC. The chain combines TRBV3-1 (or the pseudogene TRBV3-2) with TRBJ2-5, with D perhaps matching TRBD2 (6 bases). Germline CDR1 is LGHDT and CDR2 is YNNKEL (reference sequence). V lost 4 bases and J lost 6, with 18 bases in between. This CDR3 has 15 residues.

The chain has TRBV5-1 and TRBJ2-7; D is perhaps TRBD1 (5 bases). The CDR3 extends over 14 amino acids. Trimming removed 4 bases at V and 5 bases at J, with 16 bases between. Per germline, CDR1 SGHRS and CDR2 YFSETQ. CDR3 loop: CASSPDPRANEQYF. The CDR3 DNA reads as TGCGCCAGCAGCCCGGACCCCAGGGCCAACGAGCAGTACTTC.

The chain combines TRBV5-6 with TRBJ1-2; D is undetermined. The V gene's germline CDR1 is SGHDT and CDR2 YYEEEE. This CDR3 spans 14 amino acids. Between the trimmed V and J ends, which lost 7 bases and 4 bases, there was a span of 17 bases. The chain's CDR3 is CASLPGATPYGYTF. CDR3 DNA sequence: TGTGCCAGCCTTCCCGGAGCGACCCCCTATGGCTACACCTTC.

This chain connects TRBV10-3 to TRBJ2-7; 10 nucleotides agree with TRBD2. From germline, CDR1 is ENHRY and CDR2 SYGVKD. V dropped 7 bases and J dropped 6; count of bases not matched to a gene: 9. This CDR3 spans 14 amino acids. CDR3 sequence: CAITPSGREGEQYF. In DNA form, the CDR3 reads TGTGCCATCACCCCTAGCGGGAGAGAGGGCGAGCAGTACTTC.

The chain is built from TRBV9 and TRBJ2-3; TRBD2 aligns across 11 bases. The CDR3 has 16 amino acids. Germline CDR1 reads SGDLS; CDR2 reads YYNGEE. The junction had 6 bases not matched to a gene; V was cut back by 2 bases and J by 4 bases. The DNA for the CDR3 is TGTGCCAGCAGCGTTGATAGCGGGAGGGCGCCAGATACGCAGTATTTT. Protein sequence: CASSVDSGRAPDTQYF.

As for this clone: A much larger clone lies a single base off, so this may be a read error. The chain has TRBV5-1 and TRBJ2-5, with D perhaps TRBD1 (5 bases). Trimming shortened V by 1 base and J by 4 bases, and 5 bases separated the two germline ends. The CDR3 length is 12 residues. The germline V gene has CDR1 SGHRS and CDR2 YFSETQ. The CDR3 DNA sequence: TGCGCCAGCAGCTTGCAGGGAGAGACCCAGTACTTC. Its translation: CASSLQGETQYF.

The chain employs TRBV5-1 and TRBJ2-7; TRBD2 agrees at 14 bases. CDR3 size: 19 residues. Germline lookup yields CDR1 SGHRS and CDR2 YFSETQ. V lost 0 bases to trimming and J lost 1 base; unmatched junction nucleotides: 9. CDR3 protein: CASSLVEGTSGSKSYEQYF. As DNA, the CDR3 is TGCGCCAGCAGCTTGGTGGAGGGGACTAGCGGGAGCAAGTCCTACGAGCAGTACTTC.

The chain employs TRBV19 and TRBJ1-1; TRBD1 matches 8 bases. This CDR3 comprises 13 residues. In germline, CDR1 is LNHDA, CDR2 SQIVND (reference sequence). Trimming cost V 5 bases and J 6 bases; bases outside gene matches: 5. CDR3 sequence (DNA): TGTGCCAGTAGTTCGGGACAGGCCTCTGAAGCTTTCTTT. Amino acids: CASSSGQASEAFF.

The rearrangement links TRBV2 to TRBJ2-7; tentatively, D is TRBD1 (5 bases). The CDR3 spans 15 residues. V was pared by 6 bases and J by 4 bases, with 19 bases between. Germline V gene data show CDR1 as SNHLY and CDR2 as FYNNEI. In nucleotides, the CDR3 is TGTGCCAGCAGGTCTCGTAGCAGGGTGGGTTACGAGCAGTACTTC. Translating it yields CASRSRSRVGYEQYF.

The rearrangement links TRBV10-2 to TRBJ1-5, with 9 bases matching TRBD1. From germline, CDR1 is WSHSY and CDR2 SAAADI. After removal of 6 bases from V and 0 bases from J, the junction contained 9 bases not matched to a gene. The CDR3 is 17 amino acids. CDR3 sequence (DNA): TGCGCCAGCAGAGCACCTCGGACAGGGGATAGCAATCAGCCCCAGCATTTT. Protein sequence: CASRAPRTGDSNQPQHF.

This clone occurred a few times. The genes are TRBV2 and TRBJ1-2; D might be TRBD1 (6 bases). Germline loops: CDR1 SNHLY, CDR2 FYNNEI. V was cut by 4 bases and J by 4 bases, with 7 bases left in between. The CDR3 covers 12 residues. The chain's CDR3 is CASSGTVYGYTF. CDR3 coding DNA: TGTGCCAGCAGTGGGACAGTCTATGGCTACACCTTC.

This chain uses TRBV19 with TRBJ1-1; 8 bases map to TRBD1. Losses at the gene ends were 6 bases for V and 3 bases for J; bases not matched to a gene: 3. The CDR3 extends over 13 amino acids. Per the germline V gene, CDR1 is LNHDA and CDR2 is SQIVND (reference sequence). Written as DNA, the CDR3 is TGTGCCAGTAGAGGACAGGGAGACACTGAAGCTTTCTTT. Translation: CASRGQGDTEAFF.

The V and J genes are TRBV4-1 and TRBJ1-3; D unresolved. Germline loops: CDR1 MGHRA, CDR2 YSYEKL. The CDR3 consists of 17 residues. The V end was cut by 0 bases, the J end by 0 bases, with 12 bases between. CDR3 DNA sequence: TGCGCCAGCAGCCAAGATAGGAGGGTCCACTCTGGAAACACCATATATTTT. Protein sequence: CASSQDRRVHSGNTIYF.

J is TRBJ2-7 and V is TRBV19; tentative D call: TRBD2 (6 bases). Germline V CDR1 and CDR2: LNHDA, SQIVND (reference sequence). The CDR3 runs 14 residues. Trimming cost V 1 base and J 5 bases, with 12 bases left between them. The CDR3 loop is CASSIGLATDEQYF. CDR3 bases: TGTGCCAGTAGTATAGGGCTAGCGACCGACGAGCAGTACTTC.

This CDR3 is CASSERGQDPYEQYF. The CDR3 region has the DNA TGTGCCAGCAGTGAAAGGGGACAGGACCCCTACGAGCAGTACTTC. The rearrangement links TRBV6-1 to TRBJ2-7, with 8 positions matching TRBD1. Germline CDR1 is MNHNS and CDR2 is SASEGT. The CDR3 loop spans 15 amino acids. V was clipped by 2 bases and J by 2 bases; unmatched bases: 5.

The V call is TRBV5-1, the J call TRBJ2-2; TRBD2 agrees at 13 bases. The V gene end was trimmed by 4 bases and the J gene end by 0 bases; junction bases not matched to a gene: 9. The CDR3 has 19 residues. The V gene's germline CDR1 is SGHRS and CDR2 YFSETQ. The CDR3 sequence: CASSGTAGLAGTNTGELFF. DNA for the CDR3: TGCGCCAGCAGCGGGACTGCGGGACTAGCGGGAACGAACACCGGGGAGCTGTTTTTT.